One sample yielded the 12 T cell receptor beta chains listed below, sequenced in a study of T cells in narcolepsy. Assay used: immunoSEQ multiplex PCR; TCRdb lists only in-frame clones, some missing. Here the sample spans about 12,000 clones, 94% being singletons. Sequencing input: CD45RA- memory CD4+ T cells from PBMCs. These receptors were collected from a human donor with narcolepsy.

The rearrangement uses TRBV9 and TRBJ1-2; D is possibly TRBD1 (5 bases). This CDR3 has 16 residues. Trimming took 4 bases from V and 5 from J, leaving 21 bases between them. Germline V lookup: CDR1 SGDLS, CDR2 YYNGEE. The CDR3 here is CASSPSMQSWGYGYTF. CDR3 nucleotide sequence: TGTGCCAGCAGCCCCTCCATGCAAAGCTGGGGGTATGGCTACACCTTC.

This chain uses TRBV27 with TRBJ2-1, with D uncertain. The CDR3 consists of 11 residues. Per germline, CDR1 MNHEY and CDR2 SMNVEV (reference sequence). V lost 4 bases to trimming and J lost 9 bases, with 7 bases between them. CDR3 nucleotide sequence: TGTGCCAGCAGTTCCGTAAGTGAGCAGTTCTTC. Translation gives CASSSVSEQFF.

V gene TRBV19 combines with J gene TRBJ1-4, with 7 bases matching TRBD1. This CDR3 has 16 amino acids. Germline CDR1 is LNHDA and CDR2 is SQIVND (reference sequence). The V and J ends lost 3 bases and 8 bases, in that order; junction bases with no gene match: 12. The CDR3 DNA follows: TGTGCCAGTAGTATCGGGGACAGTCTCTTTCGGGAAAAACTGTTTTTT. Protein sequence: CASSIGDSLFREKLFF.

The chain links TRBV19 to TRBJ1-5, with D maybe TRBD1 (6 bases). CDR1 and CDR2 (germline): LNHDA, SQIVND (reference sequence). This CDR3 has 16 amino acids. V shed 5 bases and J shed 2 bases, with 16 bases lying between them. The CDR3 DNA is TGTGCCAGTAGTCCCCAGGGGTGGGGGGGCAATCAGCCCCAGCATTTT. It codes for CASSPQGWGGNQPQHF.

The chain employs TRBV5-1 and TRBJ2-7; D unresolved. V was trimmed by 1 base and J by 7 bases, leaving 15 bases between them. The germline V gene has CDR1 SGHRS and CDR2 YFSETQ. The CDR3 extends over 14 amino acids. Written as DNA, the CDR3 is TGCGCCAGCAGCTTGTCGACACCTCCGTCGGAGCAGTACTTC. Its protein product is CASSLSTPPSEQYF.

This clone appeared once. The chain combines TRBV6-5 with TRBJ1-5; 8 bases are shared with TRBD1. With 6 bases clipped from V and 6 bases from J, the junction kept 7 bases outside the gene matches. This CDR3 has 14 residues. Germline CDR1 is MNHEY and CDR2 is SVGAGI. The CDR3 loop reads CASSYDGTGQPQHF. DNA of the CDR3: TGTGCCAGCAGCTACGACGGGACAGGTCAGCCCCAGCATTTT.

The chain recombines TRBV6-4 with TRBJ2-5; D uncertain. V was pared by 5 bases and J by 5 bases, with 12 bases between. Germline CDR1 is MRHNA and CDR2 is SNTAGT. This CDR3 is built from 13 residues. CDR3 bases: TGTGCCAGCAGTCGCACCATAGGGGAGACCCAGTACTTC. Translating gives CASSRTIGETQYF.

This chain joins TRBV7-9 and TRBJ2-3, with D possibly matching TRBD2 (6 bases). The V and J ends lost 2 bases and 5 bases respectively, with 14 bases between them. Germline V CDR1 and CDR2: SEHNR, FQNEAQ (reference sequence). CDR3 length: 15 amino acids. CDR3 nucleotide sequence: TGTGCCAGCAGCTTACTGTTTCGGGAGTTAGATACGCAGTATTTT. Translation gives CASSLLFRELDTQYF. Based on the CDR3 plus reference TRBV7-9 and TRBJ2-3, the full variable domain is DTGVSQNPRHKITKRGQNVTFRCDPISEHNRLYWYRQTLGQGPEFLTYFQNEAQLEKSRLLSDRFSAERPKGSFSTLEIQRTEQGDSAMYLCASSLLFRELDTQYFGPGTRLTVL.

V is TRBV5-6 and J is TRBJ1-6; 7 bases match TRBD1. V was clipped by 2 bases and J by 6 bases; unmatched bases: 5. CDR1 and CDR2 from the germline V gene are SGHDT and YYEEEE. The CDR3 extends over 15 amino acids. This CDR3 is CASSFWGQLNSPLHF. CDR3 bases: TGTGCCAGCAGCTTCTGGGGACAGCTTAATTCACCCCTCCACTTT.

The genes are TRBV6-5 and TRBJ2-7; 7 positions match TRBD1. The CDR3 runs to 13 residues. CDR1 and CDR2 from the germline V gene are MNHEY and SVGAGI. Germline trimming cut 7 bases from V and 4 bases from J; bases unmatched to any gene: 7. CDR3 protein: CASTRGRWYEQYF. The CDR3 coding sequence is TGTGCCAGCACAAGGGGGCGATGGTACGAGCAGTACTTC.

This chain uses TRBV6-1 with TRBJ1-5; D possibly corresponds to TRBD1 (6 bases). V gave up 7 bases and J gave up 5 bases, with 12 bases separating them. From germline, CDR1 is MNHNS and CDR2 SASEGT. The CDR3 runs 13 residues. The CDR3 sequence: CASMWGGDQPQHF. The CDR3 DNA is TGTGCCAGCATGTGGGGGGGCGATCAGCCCCAGCATTTT.

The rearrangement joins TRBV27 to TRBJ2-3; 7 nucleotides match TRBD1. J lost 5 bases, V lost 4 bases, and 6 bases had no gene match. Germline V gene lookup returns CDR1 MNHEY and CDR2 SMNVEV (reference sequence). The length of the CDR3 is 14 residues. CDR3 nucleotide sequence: TGTGCCAGCAGTTCCCCTACAGGGGTAGATACGCAGTATTTT. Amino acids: CASSSPTGVDTQYF.